This T cell receptor beta chain is drawn from a study of T cell repertoires in cytomegalovirus infection. Overall study: CMV epitopes, recently identified HLA-C-restricted and well-studied HLA-B-restricted, were used. CMV infection and matching HLA type were both indicated by public TCR beta signatures.

The CDR3 loop spans 16 amino acids. The V segment lost 8 bases and the J segment 3 bases; nucleotides outside the gene matches: 14. Germline V gene data show CDR1 as MNHNY and CDR2 as SVGAGI (reference sequence). On this clonotype itself: Its specificity is unknown.

Regarding the study as a whole: HLA-C-restricted TCR beta clonotypes specific for CMV led the ex vivo response. Cumulative frequency (of public TCR beta family members) identified carriers of CMV plus the relevant HLA.

TCRdb re-analysed the reads in MiXCR, keeping a single row per CDR3 protein. In the table there are around 25,000 distinct CDR3 sequences, about a fifth of which are singletons. This clonotype was sampled from a human donor in good health (CMV status not recorded). Some clones in this sample may be carry-over from other donors' samples. The chain joins TRBV6-6 to TRBJ2-7; the match to TRBD1 covers 9 bases. The source material was CD8+ T cells from cultured PBMCs, sampled from culture after CMV antigen stimulation. The CDR3 DNA is TGTGCCAGCGGGTCGGGTGGGGGACAGGGCTACTACGAGCAGTACTTC. Encoded protein: CASGSGGGQGYYEQYF.